The 24 T cell receptor beta chains presented below share a single source sample, sequenced in a study of human T cells and chemical hapten exposure. The sample's time point: patch test 1, 2 weeks after DPC sensitization. This sample's treatment: therapeutic diphenylcyclopropenone sensitization with weekly scalp DPC. Via MiXCR, TCRdb re-called the RACE reads, giving one row per CDR3 protein. The table lists about 380,000 distinct CDR3 sequences, more than 4.5% of them singletons. The sequenced sample was whole blood, obtained in connection with sensitization to the hapten diphenylcyclopropenone (DPC). These receptors were obtained from a woman aged 45 to 65 with alopecia areata. Some clones in this sample may be carry-over from other donors' samples.

The chain couples TRBV7-7 to TRBJ2-2; a possible D gene is TRBD2 (6 bases). Trimming took off 0 bases at V and 0 bases at J, with 11 bases between the two ends. The CDR3 is 17 amino acids. The germline V gene has CDR1 SSHAT and CDR2 FNYEAQ (reference sequence). The CDR3 is CASSLAVGGTNTGELFF. CDR3 coding DNA: TGTGCCAGCAGCTTAGCGGTCGGCGGGACGAACACCGGGGAGCTGTTTTTT.

This clonotype showed up just a few times. The chain combines TRBV28 with TRBJ2-1; tentatively, D is TRBD1 or TRBD2 (5 bases each). Trimming took 6 bases from V and 8 from J, leaving 17 bases between them. The germline V gene has CDR1 MDHEN and CDR2 SYDVKM. CDR3 length: 14 amino acids. The CDR3 coding sequence is TGTGCCAGCAGCCCCTTCCGCCGAGGGGATGAGCAGTTCTTC. Its translation: CASSPFRRGDEQFF.

This chain uses TRBV12-3 or TRBV12-4 with TRBJ2-4, with TRBD1 identical over 9 bases. The trim removed 5 bases at V and 7 bases at J, leaving 6 bases unmatched. The CDR3 is 14 amino acids. CDR3 sequence: CASSVTGGFNIQYF. The DNA for the CDR3 is TGTGCCAGCAGTGTCACAGGGGGCTTCAACATTCAGTACTTC.

Only a few counts were recorded for this clonotype. V is TRBV5-1 and J is TRBJ2-3; 9 bases align to TRBD1. CDR1 is SGHRS, CDR2 YFSETQ, per germline. Trimming removed 5 bases from V and 1 base from J; junction bases left unmatched: 8. This CDR3 has 16 amino acids. For the CDR3, the DNA is TGCGCCAGCAGTTTACCGGGACAGGGCGGCACAGATACGCAGTATTTT. This sequence encodes CASSLPGQGGTDTQYF. The variable domain in full, with the rest retrieved from reference TRBV5-1 and TRBJ2-3, is KAGVTQTPRYLIKTRGQQVTLSCSPISGHRSVSWYQQTPGQGLQFLFEYFSETQRNKGNFPGRFSGRQFSNSRSEMNVSTLELGDSALYLCASSLPGQGGTDTQYFGPGTRLTVL.

The gene calls are TRBV4-3 and TRBJ2-3; D gene ambiguous. Germline CDR1 and CDR2: LGHNA and YSLEER. The ends were cut back, 0 bases at V and 0 bases at J, with 7 bases in the middle. CDR3 length equals 15 residues. The CDR3 DNA reads TGCGCCAGCAGCCAAGATGCAGATAGCACAGATACGCAGTATTTT. This encodes CASSQDADSTDTQYF.

The rearrangement joins TRBV30 to TRBJ2-2; TRBD2 might be the D (5 bases). This CDR3 comprises 13 residues. The germline V and J ends were trimmed by 4 bases and 7 bases, with 13 bases remaining between them. The germline gives CDR1 GTSNPN, CDR2 SVGIG (reference sequence). For the CDR3, the DNA is TGTGCCTGGACGGGATTGATAGGCGGGGAGCTGTTTTTT. Protein sequence: CAWTGLIGGELFF.

This clonotype was seen many times. The rearrangement uses TRBV9 and TRBJ1-3; D is ambiguous. CDR3 length: 15 amino acids. Germline CDR1 is SGDLS and CDR2 is YYNGEE. The germline V and J ends were trimmed by 4 bases and 0 bases, with 11 bases remaining between them. The CDR3 DNA reads as TGTGCCAGCAGCCAAGCGGGCGGCTCTGGAAACACCATATATTTT. As protein: CASSQAGGSGNTIYF.

This clonotype was seen many times. The V and J genes are TRBV28 and TRBJ2-5, with 11 bases identical to TRBD2. The V and J ends lost 9 bases and 9 bases, in that order; junction bases with no gene match: 9. The germline gives CDR1 MDHEN, CDR2 SYDVKM. The CDR3 sequence is 13 residues long. As DNA, the CDR3 is TGTGCCAGTTCGGGACTAGCGGTTTTGGCCCAGTACTTC. This codes for CASSGLAVLAQYF.

This clonotype has a count of ten or more. The J gene is TRBJ1-1, the V gene TRBV12-3 or TRBV12-4; D remains unclear. V was clipped by 2 bases and J by 5 bases, with 12 bases between them. The CDR3 has 14 residues. The CDR3 spells CASSLKGGGTEAFF. CDR3 nucleotides: TGTGCCAGCAGTTTAAAGGGCGGCGGAACTGAAGCTTTCTTT.

This clonotype was observed many times. The chain combines TRBV3-1 with TRBJ1-5; D gene ambiguous. The CDR3 spans 14 residues. Germline CDR1 and CDR2: LGHDT and YNNKEL (reference sequence). V was pared by 5 bases and J by 9 bases, with 17 bases between. This CDR3 reads CASSTTPLAGPQHF. Here the CDR3 DNA reads TGTGCCAGCAGCACCACCCCTCTGGCTGGGCCCCAGCATTTT.

Ten or more counts support this clonotype. The gene calls are TRBV4-2 and TRBJ2-1; D may be TRBD2 (6 bases). Trimming shortened V by 0 bases and J by 7 bases, and 16 bases separated the two germline ends. Germline V gene data show CDR1 as LGHNA and CDR2 as YNFKEQ. CDR3 size: 16 residues. CDR3 sequence: CASSQDGAGLGNEQFF. CDR3 in DNA: TGTGCCAGCAGCCAAGATGGGGCGGGGCTCGGAAATGAGCAGTTCTTC.

The chain is built from TRBV24-1 and TRBJ2-1, with 12 bases that match TRBD2. Per germline, CDR1 KGHDR and CDR2 SFDVKD. The CDR3 consists of 17 residues. V was clipped by 5 bases and J by 3 bases; unmatched bases: 7. CDR3 protein: CATSARLAGDIYNEQFF. In DNA form, the CDR3 reads TGTGCCACCAGTGCTAGACTAGCGGGAGATATCTACAATGAGCAGTTCTTC.

This clonotype occurred a few times. The chain combines TRBV30 with TRBJ2-7; 9 nucleotides line up with TRBD2. V trimming: 0 bases; J trimming: 6 bases; junction bases outside the gene matches: 6. This CDR3 region has 14 residues. Germline assignment: CDR1 GTSNPN and CDR2 SVGIG (reference sequence). The CDR3: CAWSVVAGVREQYF. The CDR3 DNA reads TGTGCCTGGAGTGTGGTAGCGGGAGTACGCGAGCAGTACTTC.

At least ten counts were recorded for this clonotype. The chain carries TRBV6-5 and TRBJ2-7; TRBD1 aligns across 9 bases. CDR1 MNHEY and CDR2 SVGAGI come from the germline V gene. Trimming removed 5 bases from V and 3 bases from J; junction bases left unmatched: 8. The CDR3 runs 15 residues. CDR3 sequence: CASSHGDREIYEQYF. The CDR3 coding sequence is TGTGCCAGCAGTCACGGGGACAGGGAGATCTACGAGCAGTACTTC.

This clonotype was seen at least ten times. The rearrangement joins TRBV20-1 to TRBJ2-2, with 10 bases fitting TRBD2. CDR1 and CDR2 (germline): DFQATT, SNEGSKA (reference sequence). This CDR3 spans 13 amino acids. Losses at the gene ends were 2 bases for V and 7 bases for J; bases not matched to a gene: 1. In nucleotides, the CDR3 is TGCAGTGCTAGAAGGACTAGCGGCGGGGAGCTGTTTTTT. It encodes CSARRTSGGELFF.

This clonotype was recorded many times. The chain uses TRBV6-1 and TRBJ2-1; 10 bases align to TRBD1. CDR1 MNHNS and CDR2 SASEGT come from the germline V gene. The length of the CDR3 is 18 residues. Trimming at V came to 5 bases and at J to 4 bases, leaving 14 bases not matched to a gene. Here the CDR3 reads CASSRTSRTGGDYNEQFF. In DNA, the CDR3 is TGTGCCAGCAGTCGCACGTCCAGGACAGGGGGTGATTACAATGAGCAGTTCTTC.

This chain connects TRBV28 to TRBJ2-7; 7 bases fit TRBD1. CDR1 is MDHEN, CDR2 SYDVKM, per germline. V shed 5 bases and J 3 bases; nucleotides not matched to a gene: 13. CDR3 size: 16 residues. The CDR3 DNA reads TGTGCCAGCAGTAAACCCGGGACAGCCCGTGACTACGAGCAGTACTTC. Protein product: CASSKPGTARDYEQYF. The entire variable domain, with the rest obtained from reference TRBV28 and TRBJ2-7, is as follows: DVKVTQSSRYLVKRTGEKVFLECVQDMDHENMFWYRQDPGLGLRLIYFSYDVKMKEKGDIPEGYSVSREKKERFSLILESASTNQTSMYLCASSKPGTARDYEQYFGPGTRLTVT.

The genes are TRBV12-3 or TRBV12-4 and TRBJ1-4; TRBD1 might be the D (5 bases). The CDR3 extends over 16 amino acids. V lost 6 bases, J lost 1 base, and 15 bases lay in between. The CDR3: CASSPGPRLTNEKLFF. The CDR3 region has the DNA TGTGCCAGCAGCCCGGGGCCTAGGTTAACTAATGAAAAACTGTTTTTT.

The chain is built from TRBV20-1 and TRBJ1-1; a possible D gene is TRBD1 (6 bases). CDR1 and CDR2 from the germline V gene are DFQATT and SNEGSKA (reference sequence). This CDR3 has 15 residues. V lost 5 bases and J 5 bases, leaving 21 bases between the germline ends. The CDR3 bases are TGCAGTGCTTTCCTCGTCCGCGTAAGGGGGACTGAAGCTTTCTTT. It codes for CSAFLVRVRGTEAFF.

This clonotype was counted between two and nine times. V gene TRBV12-3 or TRBV12-4 combines with J gene TRBJ2-5; D call uncertain. The V end was cut by 2 bases, the J end by 5 bases, with 12 bases between. The CDR3 runs 14 residues. Written as DNA, the CDR3 is TGTGCCAGCAGTTTAAGTCCGGCGTCGGAGACCCAGTACTTC. Translating it yields CASSLSPASETQYF.

This clonotype was seen many times. The V call is TRBV7-8, the J call TRBJ2-3; possible D gene TRBD2, 6 bases. The length of the CDR3 is 17 residues. Deletions cut 1 base from V and 2 bases from J, with 16 bases between. CDR1 SGHVS and CDR2 FQNEAQ come from the germline V gene. As DNA, the CDR3 is TGTGCCAGCAGCTTAGGCGTTGCAGGCGGGAACACAGATACGCAGTATTTT. Encoded protein: CASSLGVAGGNTDTQYF.

This clonotype was seen many times. V usage is TRBV29-1 and J usage is TRBJ2-1; a possible D gene is TRBD2 (5 bases). Germline CDR1 is SQVTM and CDR2 is ANQGSEA. The CDR3 extends over 12 amino acids. Deletions cut 7 bases from V and 7 bases from J, with 14 bases between. CDR3 loop: CSGRWFLNEQFF. CDR3 in DNA: TGCAGCGGGAGGTGGTTTTTAAATGAGCAGTTCTTC.

This clonotype was found many times. CDR3 bases: TGCGCCAGCAGCTTGGGGGCGCACAATGAGCAGTTCTTC. It is translated as CASSLGAHNEQFF. The chain combines TRBV5-1 with TRBJ2-1; no definite D call. Trimming took off 0 bases at V and 5 bases at J, with 6 bases between the two ends. Per the germline V gene, CDR1 is SGHRS and CDR2 is YFSETQ. The length of the CDR3 is 13 residues.

This clonotype occurred many times. The V gene is TRBV2, the J gene TRBJ1-6, with 7 bases fitting TRBD1. The germline CDR1 and CDR2 sequences are SNHLY and FYNNEI. There are 13 residues in the CDR3. The ends lost 8 bases at V and 7 bases at J; junction bases unmatched: 5. The CDR3 reads CASRDRENSPLHF. The CDR3 bases are TGTGCCAGCCGGGACAGAGAGAATTCACCCCTCCACTTT.